The present T cell receptor (beta chain) was sequenced within a study of T-cell reconstitution after alpha-beta-depleted transplantation in children. The germline CDR1 and CDR2 sequences are SQVTM and ANQGSEA. V was cut by 3 bases and J by 5 bases, with 8 bases left in between. CDR3 length: 11 amino acids. Preparation of the TCRbeta library used unique molecular identifiers. TCRdb redid the calling of the PCR reads with MiXCR, one entry per CDR3 protein. The sample contains a few hundred thousand distinct CDR3 sequences, 9.5% to 13% of which appear only once. A few counts support this clonotype. The target antigen is unknown. Study-wide results and limits: Roughly two months post-transplant, alpha-beta T cells reportedly originated from several hundred graft clones that had expanded. The high TCRbeta diversity at day 60 in some patients came from surviving recipient T cells and thymic progenitors. T-cell numbers and diversity, one year after transplant, stemmed largely from T cells that were newly produced.

The TCR was taken from a boy under two years old with acute myeloid leukemia, due to receive a stem cell transplant. The chain carries TRBV29-1 and TRBJ2-7; D call uncertain. This sample comprised PBMCs, obtained before TCRalphabeta/CD19-depleted stem cell transplant. The CDR3 DNA sequence: TGCAGCGTTGATACCCTTCACGAGCAGTACTTC. Its protein is CSVDTLHEQYF.